This TCR beta chain was identified during a study of blood T cells in healthy people across ages (dated by TCRdb to 2015 to 2017). Some background on the complete study: Template switching captured roughly one uniquely barcoded TCR beta cDNA molecule per two T cells in model experiments. The donors were split into four age groups: young (average 16 years), middle-aged (around 40), aged (over 55) and long-lived (about 74). The study measured age-related changes in TCR beta repertoire diversity using deep sequencing normalized with unique cDNA molecular identifiers. For two donors (one aged 18 to 30 and one aged 80 or older), the study analyzed two additional independent replicas of 1 million unique cDNA reads from the same blood draw. To avoid experimental bias, donors of different ages were randomly spread across the sequencing lanes.

General study outcomes and caveats: Donor CMV infection status was unknown, potentially confounding age-related changes in expanded clonotypes. Because profiling used bulk unsorted PBMCs, naive and antigen-experienced compartments could not be compared conclusively. Observed TCR beta diversity correlated strongly with the percentage of naive T cells measured by flow cytometry. As age increased, observed TCR beta diversity per million T cells dropped in a roughly linear way, and a significant reduction was already evident by age 40. Compared with the aged group, the long-lived group had more naive CD4+ T cells, fewer expanded clones and increased TCR diversity, a pattern suggesting age selection. Estimates of total diversity based on one million sequenced T cells were regarded as lower bounds and as underestimates.

The roughly 42 donors, aged about 6 to 90 years, were systemically healthy Caucasian individuals from Russia. Approximately 9.3 milliliters of peripheral blood were drawn from each donor into EDTA-treated Vacutainer tubes. Ficoll-Paque density-gradient centrifugation was used to isolate PBMCs, with at least 6.5 million per sample. Trizol reagent was used to extract total RNA from PBMCs, with at least 6 micrograms per sample. Naive CD45RAhigh/CD27high T cell percentages were measured by flow cytometry on a PBMC aliquot from every donor. The library was made by 5' RACE. Sequenced on an Illumina HiSeq 2500. A second PCR of roughly 7 to 12 cycles was performed with a sample-barcoded 5' primer and a J-beta primer mix. A unique molecular identifier was introduced onto each TCR beta cDNA molecule by a template-switch 5' adaptor carrying 12 random nucleotides. Each sample yielded at least 2.5 million CDR3-containing paired-end reads. All of the RNA was converted into first-strand cDNA using the Mint cDNA synthesis kit, with a TRBC-specific oligonucleotide serving as the primer. Following uracil-DNA glycosylase treatment, all cDNA underwent a first 18-cycle PCR with the universal primers M1SS and BC2_uni_R. The paper's processing steps were these. For normalization, 1 million high-quality reads, each with a distinct molecular identifier, were randomly selected from each sample. Reads with shared molecular identifiers were discarded instead of being binned into consensus sequences. MiTCR, with a Q25 quality threshold and the strictest error-elimination algorithm, was used for CDR3 identification, clonotype clustering and error correction. A nonparametric unseen species model using Euler transformation provided a lower-bound estimate of total TCR beta diversity. TCRdb reworked the public reads: Q25 trimming with fastp, MiXCR clone assembly, productive beta chains retained. Every distinct CDR3 protein forms one entry, paired with its most common genes and DNA. Here the V and J calls rest on TCRdb's processing, not on the authors' analysis. Recorded for this sample are about 1.1 million distinct CDR3 sequences; around two fifths of them occurred a single time. The ten most abundant clones make up roughly 14% of the sample.

CDR1 MNHEY and CDR2 SMNVEV are derived from the germline V gene (reference sequence). The CDR3, from cysteine to phenylalanine, totals 14 residues. Kept here is only the CDR3 DNA, which spans 42 bases and is read in frame from base 1. Here V drops 3 bases and J drops 5 bases, and the junction holds 4 bases not matched to any gene. Turning to this clonotype: Its antigen has not been determined. No base quality information exists; no much larger clone differs at one position.

Sequences were obtained from blood. This receptor was identified in a man between 18 and 29 years old in good health. The rearranged segments are TRBV27 and TRBJ2-7, and 10 junction bases match TRBD1. The sequenced DNA is TGTGCCAGCAGTTTCCGGGACAGGGGCCACGAGCAGTACTTC. Its translation is CASSFRDRGHEQYF.